Given below is one TCR beta chain in context. The entry originates in a study of blood T cell repertoires in COVID-19. Libraries were prepared by immunoSEQ multiplex PCR; TCRdb keeps only in-frame clonotypes and omits some of them. This sample yields roughly 39,000 clones, of which 88% are seen a single time; 9% belongs to the top ten. Germline V CDR1 and CDR2: LGHDT, YNNKEL (reference sequence). With V trimmed by 1 base and J by 0 bases, 3 bases remained unmatched. The CDR3 sequence is 16 residues long. The V gene is TRBV3-1 (or the pseudogene TRBV3-2), the J gene TRBJ1-3, with 7 positions matching TRBD1. Material: peripheral blood. This sequence was found in a woman aged 65 to 85 with acute or convalescent COVID-19. The CDR3 nucleotides read TGTGCCAGCAGCCAAGGACAGGGAAGCTCTGGAAACACCATATATTTT. Protein: CASSQGQGSSGNTIYF.